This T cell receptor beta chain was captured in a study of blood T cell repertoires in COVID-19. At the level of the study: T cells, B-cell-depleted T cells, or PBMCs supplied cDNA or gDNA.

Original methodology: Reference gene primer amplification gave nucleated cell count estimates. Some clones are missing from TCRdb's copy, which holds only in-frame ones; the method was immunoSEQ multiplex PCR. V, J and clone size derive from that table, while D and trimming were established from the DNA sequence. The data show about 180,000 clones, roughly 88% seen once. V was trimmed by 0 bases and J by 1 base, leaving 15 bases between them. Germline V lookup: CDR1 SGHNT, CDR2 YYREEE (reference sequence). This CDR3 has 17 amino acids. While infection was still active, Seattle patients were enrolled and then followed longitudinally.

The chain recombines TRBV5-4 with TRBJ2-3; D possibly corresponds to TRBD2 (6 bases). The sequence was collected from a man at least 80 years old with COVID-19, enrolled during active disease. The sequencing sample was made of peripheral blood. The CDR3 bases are TGTGCCAGCAGCTTGGAGTGGAGGGGATCGGGCACAGATACGCAGTATTTT. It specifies CASSLEWRGSGTDTQYF.